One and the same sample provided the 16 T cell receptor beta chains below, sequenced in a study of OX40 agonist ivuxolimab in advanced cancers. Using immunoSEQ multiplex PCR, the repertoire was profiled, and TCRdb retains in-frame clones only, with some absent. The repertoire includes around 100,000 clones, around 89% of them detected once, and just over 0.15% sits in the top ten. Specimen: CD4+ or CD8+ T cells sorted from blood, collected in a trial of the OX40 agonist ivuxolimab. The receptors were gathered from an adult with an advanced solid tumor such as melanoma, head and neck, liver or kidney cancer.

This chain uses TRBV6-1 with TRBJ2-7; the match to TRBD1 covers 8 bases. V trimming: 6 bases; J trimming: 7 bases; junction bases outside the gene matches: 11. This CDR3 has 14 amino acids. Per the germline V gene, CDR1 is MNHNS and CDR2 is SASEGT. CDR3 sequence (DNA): TGTGCCAGCAGCCCGGGGCAGGGGGCTTTTGAGCAGTACTTC. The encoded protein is CASSPGQGAFEQYF.

The CDR3 spells CASSYRDGQTDTQYF. The CDR3 nucleotides read TGTGCCAGCAGCTACCGGGACGGTCAGACAGATACGCAGTATTTT. The chain employs TRBV5-5 and TRBJ2-3; D assignment may be TRBD1 or TRBD2 (5 bases each). The germline CDR1 and CDR2 sequences are SGHKS and YYEKEE (reference sequence). V was clipped by 3 bases and J by 3 bases, with 14 bases between them. There are 15 residues in the CDR3.

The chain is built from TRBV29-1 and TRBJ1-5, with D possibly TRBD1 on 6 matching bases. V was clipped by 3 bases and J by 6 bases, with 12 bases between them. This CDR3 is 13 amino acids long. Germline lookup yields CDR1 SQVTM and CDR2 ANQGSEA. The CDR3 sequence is CSVDSGDGQPQHF. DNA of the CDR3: TGCAGCGTTGACTCAGGGGACGGTCAGCCCCAGCATTTT.

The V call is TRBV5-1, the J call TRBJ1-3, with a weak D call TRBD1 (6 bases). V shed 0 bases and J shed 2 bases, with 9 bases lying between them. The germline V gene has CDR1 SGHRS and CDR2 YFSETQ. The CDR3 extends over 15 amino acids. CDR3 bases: TGCGCCAGCAGCTTGGACAGGGCCCCTGGAAACACCATATATTTT. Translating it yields CASSLDRAPGNTIYF. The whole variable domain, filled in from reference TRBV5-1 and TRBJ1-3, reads KAGVTQTPRYLIKTRGQQVTLSCSPISGHRSVSWYQQTPGQGLQFLFEYFSETQRNKGNFPGRFSGRQFSNSRSEMNVSTLELGDSALYLCASSLDRAPGNTIYFGEGSWLTVV.

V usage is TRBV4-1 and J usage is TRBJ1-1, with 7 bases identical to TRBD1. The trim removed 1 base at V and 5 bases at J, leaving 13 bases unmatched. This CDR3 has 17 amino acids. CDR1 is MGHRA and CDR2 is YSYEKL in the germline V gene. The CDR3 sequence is CASSQVLTGRGLTEAFF. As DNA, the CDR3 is TGCGCCAGCAGCCAAGTACTGACAGGGAGGGGGTTAACTGAAGCTTTCTTT.

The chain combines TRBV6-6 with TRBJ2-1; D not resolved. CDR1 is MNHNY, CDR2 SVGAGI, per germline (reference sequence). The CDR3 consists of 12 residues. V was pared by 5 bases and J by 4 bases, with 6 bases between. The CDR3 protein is CASSPGYNEQFF. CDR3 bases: TGTGCCAGCAGTCCAGGTTACAATGAGCAGTTCTTC.

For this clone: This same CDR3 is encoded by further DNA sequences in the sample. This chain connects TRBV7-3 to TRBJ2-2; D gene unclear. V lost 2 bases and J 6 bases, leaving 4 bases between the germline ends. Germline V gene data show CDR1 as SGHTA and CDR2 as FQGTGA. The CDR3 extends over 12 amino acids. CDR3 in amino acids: CASSLGAGELFF. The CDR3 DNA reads TGTGCCAGCAGCTTAGGGGCCGGGGAGCTGTTTTTT.

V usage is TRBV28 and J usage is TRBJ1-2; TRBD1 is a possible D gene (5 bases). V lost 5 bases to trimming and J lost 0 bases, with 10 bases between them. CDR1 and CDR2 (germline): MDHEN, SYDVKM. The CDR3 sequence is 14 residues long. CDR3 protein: CASSIPTANYGYTF. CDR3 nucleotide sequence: TGTGCCAGCAGTATCCCGACAGCTAACTATGGCTACACCTTC.

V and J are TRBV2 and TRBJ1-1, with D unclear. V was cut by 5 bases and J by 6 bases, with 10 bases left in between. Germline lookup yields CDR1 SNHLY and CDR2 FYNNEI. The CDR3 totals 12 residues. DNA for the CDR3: TGTGCCAGCAGTTCATCCGGGGCTGAAGCTTTCTTT. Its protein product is CASSSSGAEAFF.

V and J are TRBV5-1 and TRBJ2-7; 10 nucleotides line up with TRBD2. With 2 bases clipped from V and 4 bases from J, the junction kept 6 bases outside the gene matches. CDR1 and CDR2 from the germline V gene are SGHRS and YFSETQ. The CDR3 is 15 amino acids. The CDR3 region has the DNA TGCGCCAGCAGCTTTGGTAGCGGGGGGCGGTACGAGCAGTACTTC. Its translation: CASSFGSGGRYEQYF.

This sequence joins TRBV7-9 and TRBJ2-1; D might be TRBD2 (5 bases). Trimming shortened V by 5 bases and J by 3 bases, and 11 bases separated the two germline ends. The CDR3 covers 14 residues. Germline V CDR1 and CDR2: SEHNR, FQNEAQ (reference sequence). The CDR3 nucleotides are TGTGCCAGCAGCAACAACCGGGACTACAATGAGCAGTTCTTC. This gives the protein CASSNNRDYNEQFF.

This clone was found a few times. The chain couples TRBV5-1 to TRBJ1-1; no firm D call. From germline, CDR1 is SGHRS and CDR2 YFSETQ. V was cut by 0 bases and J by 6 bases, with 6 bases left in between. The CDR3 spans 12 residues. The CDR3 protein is CASSLAGPEAFF. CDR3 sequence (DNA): TGCGCCAGCAGCTTGGCGGGCCCTGAAGCTTTCTTT.

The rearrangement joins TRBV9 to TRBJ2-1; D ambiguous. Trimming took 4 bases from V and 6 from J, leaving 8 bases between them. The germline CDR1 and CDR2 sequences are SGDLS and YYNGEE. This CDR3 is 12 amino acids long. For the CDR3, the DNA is TGTGCCAGCAGCCGAATGATCAATGAGCAGTTCTTC. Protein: CASSRMINEQFF.

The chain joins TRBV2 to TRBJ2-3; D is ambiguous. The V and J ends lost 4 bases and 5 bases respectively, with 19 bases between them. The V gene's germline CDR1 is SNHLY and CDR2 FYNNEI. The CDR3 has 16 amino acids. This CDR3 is CASSGSGSGKLDTQYF. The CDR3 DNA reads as TGTGCCAGCAGTGGCTCGGGTAGTGGAAAATTAGATACGCAGTATTTT.

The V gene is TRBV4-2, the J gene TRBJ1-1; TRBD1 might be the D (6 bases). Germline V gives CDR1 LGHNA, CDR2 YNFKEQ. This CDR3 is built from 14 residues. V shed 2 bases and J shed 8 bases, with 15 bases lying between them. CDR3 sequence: CASSQRGGNGEAFF. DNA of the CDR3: TGTGCCAGCAGCCAAAGGGGGGGAAATGGAGAAGCTTTCTTT.

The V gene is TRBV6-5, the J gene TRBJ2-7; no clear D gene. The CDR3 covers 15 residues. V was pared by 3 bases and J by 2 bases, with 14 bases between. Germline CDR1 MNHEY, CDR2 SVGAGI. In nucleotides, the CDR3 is TGTGCCAGCAGTTATTCGGCAGCTGCGGCCTACGAGCAGTACTTC. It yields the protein CASSYSAAAAYEQYF.